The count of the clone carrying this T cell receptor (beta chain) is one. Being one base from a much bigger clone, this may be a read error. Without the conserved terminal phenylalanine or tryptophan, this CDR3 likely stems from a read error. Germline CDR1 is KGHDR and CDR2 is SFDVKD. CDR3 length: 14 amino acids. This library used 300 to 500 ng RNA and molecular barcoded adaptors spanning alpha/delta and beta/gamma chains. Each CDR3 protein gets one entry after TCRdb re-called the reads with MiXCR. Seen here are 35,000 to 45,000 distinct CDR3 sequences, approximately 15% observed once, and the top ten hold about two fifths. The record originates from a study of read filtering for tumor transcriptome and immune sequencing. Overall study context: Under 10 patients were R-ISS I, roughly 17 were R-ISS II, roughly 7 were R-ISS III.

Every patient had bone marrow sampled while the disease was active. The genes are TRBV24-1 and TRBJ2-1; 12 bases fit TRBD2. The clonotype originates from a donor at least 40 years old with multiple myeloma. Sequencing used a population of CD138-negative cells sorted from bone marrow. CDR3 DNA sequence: TGTGCCGCCAGTGGACTAGCGGGGTCAAATGAGCAGTTCCTC. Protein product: CAASGLAGSNEQFL.